These 29 T cell receptor beta chains originate from one sample sequenced in a study of T cell repertoires in cytomegalovirus infection. From the reads, TCRdb called clonotypes with MiXCR, one entry per CDR3 protein. Of roughly 180,000 distinct CDR3 sequences listed, about 30% are singletons. The specimen was PBMCs. These TCRs come from a human donor in good health (CMV status not recorded). Some clones in this sample may be carry-over from other donors' samples.

This clonotype was counted at least ten times. The chain combines TRBV7-9 with TRBJ2-6; D not resolved. V gave up 5 bases and J gave up 0 bases, with 8 bases separating them. Germline values: CDR1 SEHNR, CDR2 FQNEAQ (reference sequence). The CDR3 has 15 amino acids. CDR3 sequence reads: CASSARVSGANVLTF. The DNA of the CDR3 is TGTGCCAGCAGCGCCCGGGTCTCTGGGGCCAACGTCCTGACTTTC.

The chain employs TRBV12-3 or TRBV12-4 and TRBJ2-1; TRBD2 is a possible D gene (5 bases). Trimming pared 3 bases from V and 10 bases from J, leaving 13 bases between. The CDR3 sequence is 13 residues long. The CDR3 nucleotides read TGTGCCAGCAGTTTCCCCAACCCGGGGGAGCAGTTCTTC. Translated, it gives CASSFPNPGEQFF.

This clonotype was recorded at least ten times. This chain joins TRBV7-2 and TRBJ2-5; D tentatively fits TRBD1 or TRBD2 (7 bases each). The V end was cut by 6 bases, the J end by 5 bases, with 16 bases between. The CDR3 is 14 residues long. Looked up from germline, CDR1 is SGHTA and CDR2 is FQGNSA. The CDR3 sequence: CASSPGGARETQYF. In nucleotides, the CDR3 is TGTGCCAGCAGTCCAGGGGGGGCGAGGGAGACCCAGTACTTC.

This clonotype has more than one count but fewer than ten. The junction differs from germline at one of its ends, possibly a read error. This chain links TRBV19 with TRBJ2-2, with a weak D call TRBD1 (5 bases). This CDR3 contains 14 residues. Germline V lookup: CDR1 LNHDA, CDR2 SQIVND (reference sequence). CDR3 in amino acids: CASSIDRNTGELFF. DNA of the CDR3: TGTGCCAGCAGTATCGACAGGAACACCGGGGAGCTGTTTTTT.

The CDR3 loop reads CSARGPLGTEAFF. The CDR3 nucleotides read TGCAGTGCTAGAGGCCCCCTGGGGACTGAAGCTTTCTTT. V gene TRBV20-1 combines with J gene TRBJ1-1; D ambiguous. Trimming left V 1 base short and J 5 bases short, with 11 bases between. Germline V gives CDR1 DFQATT, CDR2 SNEGSKA (reference sequence). The CDR3 runs to 13 residues.

This clonotype was counted between two and nine times. This sequence joins TRBV12-3 or TRBV12-4 and TRBJ1-1; D possibly corresponds to TRBD1 (6 bases). The CDR3 covers 15 residues. Trimming stripped 5 bases from V and 1 base from J, with 14 bases between. The chain's CDR3 is CASSPRTEKNTEAFF. In nucleotides, the CDR3 is TGTGCCAGCAGTCCTCGGACAGAAAAGAACACTGAAGCTTTCTTT.

The V call is TRBV20-1, the J call TRBJ2-3; TRBD2 aligns across 9 bases. J gave up 6 bases and V 0 bases, and 7 bases lay outside the gene matches. The germline gives CDR1 DFQATT, CDR2 SNEGSKA (reference sequence). CDR3 length equals 15 residues. CDR3 amino acids: CSARDAGGRVDTQYF. The CDR3 DNA is TGCAGTGCTAGAGATGCGGGGGGGCGTGTGGATACGCAGTATTTT.

The rearrangement joins TRBV7-9 to TRBJ2-2, with D uncertain. V was trimmed by 5 bases and J by 1 base, leaving 14 bases between them. The CDR3 sequence is 16 residues long. Germline CDR1 reads SEHNR; CDR2 reads FQNEAQ (reference sequence). CDR3 in amino acids: CASSPHLAGNTGELFF. CDR3 in DNA: TGTGCCAGCAGCCCCCACCTGGCAGGGAACACCGGGGAGCTGTTTTTT.

The J gene is TRBJ2-7, the V gene TRBV7-6, with D tentatively TRBD1 or TRBD2 (5 bases each). V dropped 11 bases and J dropped 3 bases, with 20 bases sitting between them. Germline assignment: CDR1 SGHVS and CDR2 FNYEAQ. The length of the CDR3 is 14 residues. CDR3 coding DNA: TGTGCCGGCACCCCTACCGGGGCCAGCTACGAGCAGTACTTC. Amino acids: CAGTPTGASYEQYF.

J is TRBJ2-7 and V is TRBV2, with 7 bases that match TRBD2. CDR1 SNHLY and CDR2 FYNNEI come from the germline V gene. Trimming removed 8 bases from V and 7 bases from J; junction bases left unmatched: 8. This CDR3 spans 12 amino acids. CDR3 in amino acids: CASSRGVEEQYF. CDR3 in DNA: TGTGCCAGCTCTCGGGGGGTAGAAGAGCAGTACTTC.

This clonotype came up a few times. The gene calls are TRBV19 and TRBJ1-5, with D unresolved. CDR3 length: 14 amino acids. The germline CDR1 and CDR2 sequences are LNHDA and SQIVND (reference sequence). Trimming removed 7 bases from V and 0 bases from J, with 10 bases in between. CDR3 sequence (DNA): TGTGCCAGTAACCGAGGGTATAGCAATCAGCCCCAGCATTTT. Protein: CASNRGYSNQPQHF.

This clonotype was seen a handful of times. V is TRBV4-1 and J is TRBJ1-1; the D gene is possibly TRBD1 (5 bases). Germline V CDR1 and CDR2: MGHRA, YSYEKL. CDR3 length equals 13 residues. The germline V and J ends were trimmed by 4 bases and 5 bases, with 11 bases remaining between them. The CDR3 loop reads CASSLYGGTEAFF. The CDR3 nucleotides read TGCGCCAGCAGCCTATATGGGGGTACTGAAGCTTTCTTT.

Only a few counts were recorded for this clonotype. The genes are TRBV27 and TRBJ1-6; D remains unclear. Between the trimmed V and J ends, which lost 5 bases and 1 base, there was a span of 15 bases. The germline CDR1 and CDR2 sequences are MNHEY and SMNVEV (reference sequence). The CDR3 covers 17 residues. CDR3 in DNA: TGTGCCAGCAGTCCGATCACCCTCTTTTCCTATAATTCACCCCTCCACTTT. It yields the protein CASSPITLFSYNSPLHF.

V gene TRBV2 combines with J gene TRBJ1-1; no definite D call. The germline V gene encodes CDR1 SNHLY and CDR2 FYNNEI. V shed 4 bases and J shed 0 bases, with 9 bases lying between them. CDR3 length equals 14 residues. The CDR3 coding sequence is TGTGCCAGCAGTGCAGACGGCATGAACACTGAAGCTTTCTTT. Translating gives CASSADGMNTEAFF. Full variable domain (rest looked up from reference TRBV2 and TRBJ1-1): EPEVTQTPSHQVTQMGQEVILRCVPISNHLYFYWYRQILGQKVEFLVSFYNNEISEKSEIFDDQFSVERPDGSNFTLKIRSTKLEDSAMYFCASSADGMNTEAFFGQGTRLTVV.

This chain connects TRBV27 to TRBJ2-5; TRBD2 is a possible D gene (6 bases). This CDR3 contains 13 residues. Germline V gene data show CDR1 as MNHEY and CDR2 as SMNVEV (reference sequence). V lost 11 bases, J lost 4 bases, and 17 bases lay in between. The CDR3: CASRRAAGETQYF. CDR3 coding DNA: TGTGCCTCTAGGCGGGCAGCGGGAGAGACCCAGTACTTC.

The chain employs TRBV30 and TRBJ2-7, with D perhaps assigned TRBD1 or TRBD2 (5 bases each). Trimming took off 3 bases at V and 2 bases at J, with 20 bases between the two ends. Germline CDR1 is GTSNPN and CDR2 is SVGIG (reference sequence). The CDR3 is 16 residues long. CDR3 in amino acids: CAWSPLVRDRPYEQYF. The CDR3, as DNA: TGTGCCTGGAGCCCACTGGTTCGGGACCGGCCCTACGAGCAGTACTTC. Complete variable domain (other parts from reference TRBV30 and TRBJ2-7): SQTIHQWPATLVQPVGSPLSLECTVEGTSNPNLYWYRQAAGRGLQLLFYSVGIGQISSEVPQNLSASRPQDRQFILSSKKLLLSDSGFYLCAWSPLVRDRPYEQYFGPGTRLTVT.

This clonotype was picked up a small number of times. V is TRBV29-1 and J is TRBJ2-7; either TRBD1 or TRBD2 may supply D (6 bases each). Between the trimmed V and J ends, which lost 4 bases and 0 bases, there was a span of 13 bases. CDR1 is SQVTM and CDR2 is ANQGSEA in the germline V gene. The CDR3 is made up of 14 amino acids. The CDR3: CSVGGAADSYEQYF. For the CDR3, the DNA is TGCAGCGTTGGGGGGGCGGCAGACTCCTACGAGCAGTACTTC.

The chain carries TRBV7-9 and TRBJ1-5, with no clear D. Germline CDR1 SEHNR, CDR2 FQNEAQ (reference sequence). V lost 3 bases and J lost 6, with 6 bases in between. This CDR3 has 12 residues. The CDR3 nucleotides are TGTGCCAGCAGCTTTTGGGGTCAGCCCCAGCATTTT. It specifies CASSFWGQPQHF.

There are many counts of this clonotype. CDR3: CASSTGWVETQYF. CDR3 coding DNA: TGTGCCAGCAGCACAGGGTGGGTGGAGACCCAGTACTTC. V is TRBV7-8 and J is TRBJ2-5; possibly TRBD1 for D (6 bases). From germline, CDR1 is SGHVS and CDR2 FQNEAQ. The CDR3 extends over 13 amino acids. V lost 5 bases and J lost 5, with 12 bases in between.

This clonotype occurred a few times. Here the CDR3 reads CSVIPETWSSYEQYF. In DNA form, the CDR3 reads TGCAGCGTCATACCTGAAACCTGGAGCTCCTACGAGCAGTACTTC. V and J are TRBV29-1 and TRBJ2-7; D gene uncertain. This CDR3 spans 15 amino acids. V was trimmed by 6 bases and J by 0 bases, leaving 18 bases between them. Germline V gene lookup returns CDR1 SQVTM and CDR2 ANQGSEA.

This clonotype was counted only a few times. The chain couples TRBV7-2 to TRBJ1-2, with D possibly matching TRBD1 (6 bases). V was clipped by 1 base and J by 4 bases, with 10 bases between them. The CDR3 spans 14 residues. The germline CDR1 and CDR2 sequences are SGHTA and FQGNSA. CDR3 in DNA: TGTGCCAGCAGCTTAGAGCCACAGGGCTATGGCTACACCTTC. Translation: CASSLEPQGYGYTF.

Note on this clonotype: One junction end does not reproduce the germline sequence, and a read error may be involved. This chain connects TRBV7-4 to TRBJ1-1; TRBD1 is a possible D gene (6 bases). The V gene's germline CDR1 is SGHVT and CDR2 SQSDAQ. The CDR3 covers 15 residues. DNA for the CDR3: TGTGACAGCAGCTTAGCGAGGGGGACCAACACTGAAGCTTTCTTT. It specifies CDSSLARGTNTEAFF.

The rearrangement links TRBV2 to TRBJ1-3, with 7 bases identical to TRBD1. The CDR3 has 14 residues. Germline V gene data show CDR1 as SNHLY and CDR2 as FYNNEI. V lost 4 bases, J lost 6 bases, and 6 bases stayed unmatched. The CDR3 sequence: CASSADRVENTIYF. CDR3 in DNA: TGTGCCAGCAGTGCCGACAGGGTAGAAAACACCATATATTTT.

This chain connects TRBV4-3 to TRBJ2-5; D perhaps matches TRBD1 (6 bases). Germline CDR1 and CDR2: LGHNA and YSLEER. Trimming took off 0 bases at V and 3 bases at J, with 8 bases between the two ends. There are 14 residues in the CDR3. DNA for the CDR3: TGCGCCAGCAGCCAAGACAGGACAGAAGAGACCCAGTACTTC. Its protein product is CASSQDRTEETQYF.

This clonotype was observed a few times. The rearrangement links TRBV7-2 to TRBJ1-4; 9 bases are a match to TRBD1. The CDR3 spans 14 residues. The V gene end was trimmed by 7 bases and the J gene end by 8 bases; junction bases not matched to a gene: 8. The germline V gene has CDR1 SGHTA and CDR2 FQGNSA. DNA for the CDR3: TGTGCCAGCACCAGGAGGACAGGGGACGAAAAACTGTTTTTT. This translates into CASTRRTGDEKLFF.

V and J are TRBV7-8 and TRBJ1-2; unclear D gene. The CDR3 covers 14 residues. V lost 7 bases and J lost 4, with 16 bases in between. Germline V gene sequence: CDR1 SGHVS, CDR2 FQNEAQ. The DNA of the CDR3 is TGTGCCAGCAAAAAGGCCACCTCGGGCTATGGCTACACCTTC. This gives the protein CASKKATSGYGYTF.

The table lists this clonotype with a few counts. V is TRBV28 and J is TRBJ1-2, with a weak D call TRBD1 (6 bases). V was cut by 3 bases and J by 4 bases, with 12 bases left in between. The germline V gene has CDR1 MDHEN and CDR2 SYDVKM. This CDR3 is built from 14 residues. CDR3 amino acids: CASSFGTSSYGYTF. CDR3 sequence (DNA): TGTGCCAGCAGTTTCGGGACATCAAGCTATGGCTACACCTTC.

This clonotype was seen a handful of times. This chain connects TRBV30 to TRBJ1-5; D may be TRBD1 (6 bases). Germline assignment: CDR1 GTSNPN and CDR2 SVGIG (reference sequence). This CDR3 spans 14 amino acids. The V end was cut by 3 bases, the J end by 5 bases, with 14 bases between. The CDR3 DNA follows: TGTGCCTGGAGCGGAGGACAGAGCTATCAGCCCCAGCATTTT. Its protein is CAWSGGQSYQPQHF.

This clonotype was seen a handful of times. The chain uses TRBV19 and TRBJ1-5, with TRBD1 matching over 9 bases. The length of the CDR3 is 15 residues. Germline loops: CDR1 LNHDA, CDR2 SQIVND (reference sequence). J was trimmed by 7 bases and V by 5 bases; bases with no gene match: 9. The CDR3 here is CASSPRTGEGQPQHF. DNA for the CDR3: TGTGCCAGTAGTCCCCGGACAGGGGAAGGGCAGCCCCAGCATTTT.